This paragraph reports one T cell receptor beta chain. Antigen unknown. The V gene's germline CDR1 is MDHEN and CDR2 SYDVKM. V was cut by 5 bases and J by 4 bases, with 36 bases left in between. The CDR3 has 22 amino acids. The source of the sample is a study of cytomegalovirus exposure and HLA in healthy donors. Study-level findings and limits: In a later analysis, a missense DCLRE1C variant was linked to TCR beta V- and J-gene trimming.

The primer mix had 60 Vbeta and 13 Jbeta primers. How the authors handled the data: Later, an analysis found 75 million to 90 million unique TCR beta chains, and roughly 10 million of these were shared. Assay: immunoSEQ multiplex PCR; the TCRdb copy retains only in-frame clones and omits some. D and trimming come from the DNA, and the V and J calls and clone size come from that table. The sample includes about 88,000 clones, 85% to 90% seen only once; the top ten take less than 2.5%. All the people who gave samples were healthy bone marrow donors. The rearrangement links TRBV28 to TRBJ1-3, with a possible D match to TRBD1 (6 bases). Sequencing was carried out using PBMCs. The receptor was isolated from a man aged 18-30 years in good health and CMV-seronegative. CDR3 in amino acids: CASSPVLADRGPTLESGNTIYF. The CDR3 bases are TGTGCCAGCAGTCCCGTCTTGGCGGACAGAGGACCCACGCTGGAGTCGGGAAACACCATATATTTT.